This T cell receptor (beta chain) was captured by sequencing in a study of cytomegalovirus exposure and HLA in healthy donors. At the level of the study: Roughly 85 million unique TCRs from HLA-typed donors were held in an early release of data. Findings of the study overall: Most likely, a cluster of highly shared sequence variants arose as a sequencing artifact. Rare TCR sequences dominated, though some public TCRs recurred in many donors.

The sample holds a few counts of this clone. The antigen is undetermined. In the PCR, 60 Vbeta and 13 Jbeta primers were used. Repertoires were generated with immunoSEQ multiplex PCR, while TCRdb's copy carries only in-frame clones and drops some. The sample has about 100,000 clones, around four fifths seen once. The CDR3 covers 16 residues. Germline V gives CDR1 LNHNV, CDR2 YYDKDF (reference sequence). Losses at the gene ends were 5 bases for V and 10 bases for J; bases not matched to a gene: 8. V gene TRBV15 combines with J gene TRBJ2-1; the match to TRBD2 covers 16 bases. The TCR sequence derives from a man in his forties in good health and CMV-seropositive. Material: PBMCs. CDR3 sequence (DNA): TGTGCCACCAGCCCCGGGACTAGCGGGAGGGTGTTGGAGCAGTTCTTC. It encodes CATSPGTSGRVLEQFF.